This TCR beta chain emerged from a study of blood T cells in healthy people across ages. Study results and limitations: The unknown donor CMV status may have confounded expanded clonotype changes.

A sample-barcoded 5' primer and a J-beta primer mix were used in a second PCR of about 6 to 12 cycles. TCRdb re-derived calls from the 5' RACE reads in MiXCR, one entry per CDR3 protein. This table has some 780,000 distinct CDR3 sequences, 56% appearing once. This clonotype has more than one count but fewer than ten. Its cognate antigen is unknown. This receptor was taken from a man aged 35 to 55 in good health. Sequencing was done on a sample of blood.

The CDR3 region is CSVRLYNEQFF. For the CDR3, the DNA is TGCAGCGTCAGACTGTACAATGAGCAGTTCTTC. This chain joins TRBV29-1 and TRBJ2-1; no clear D. The V gene's germline CDR1 is SQVTM and CDR2 ANQGSEA. Trimming took 6 bases from V and 4 from J, leaving 7 bases between them. This CDR3 region has 11 residues.